A single sample is the source of the 27 T cell receptor beta chains below, sequenced in a study of cytomegalovirus exposure and HLA in healthy donors. A multiplex PCR was run with 60 Vbeta primers and 13 Jbeta primers. Clones were sequenced by immunoSEQ multiplex PCR, and TCRdb holds only the in-frame ones, with some missing. The sample shows 100,000 to 150,000 clones, roughly four fifths of them seen only once. Sequenced material: PBMCs. Receptors were obtained from a woman in her forties or fifties in good health and CMV-seropositive.

The rearrangement links TRBV9 to TRBJ2-7; D is possibly TRBD1 (6 bases). CDR1 is SGDLS and CDR2 is YYNGEE in the germline V gene. Trimming stripped 3 bases from V and 3 bases from J, with 16 bases between. The CDR3 is 15 residues long. This CDR3 is CASSEGVTDLYEQYF. In nucleotides, the CDR3 is TGTGCCAGCAGCGAGGGGGTCACGGACCTCTACGAGCAGTACTTC.

The count of this clone is one. The chain links TRBV7-3 to TRBJ2-1, with TRBD2 matching over 10 bases. The germline CDR1 and CDR2 sequences are SGHTA and FQGTGA. The CDR3 consists of 17 residues. After removal of 2 bases from V and 3 bases from J, the junction contained 7 bases not matched to a gene. This chain's CDR3 is CASSLAPGLASYNEQFF. CDR3 sequence (DNA): TGTGCCAGCAGCTTAGCTCCGGGACTAGCGAGCTACAATGAGCAGTTCTTC.

The V and J genes are TRBV11-2 and TRBJ1-2, with D tentatively TRBD1 (6 bases). The CDR3 runs 14 residues. V was shortened by 2 bases and J by 5 bases, with 12 bases between the two germline ends. Germline CDR1 and CDR2: SGHAT and FQNNGV. The DNA of the CDR3 is TGTGCCAGCAGCTTATTAGGGGGGGGATATGGCTACACCTTC. Translation gives CASSLLGGGYGYTF.

This clone was detected only a few times. The CDR3 sequence: CSVATSGYNEQFF. The CDR3 DNA reads TGCAGCGTTGCGACTAGCGGCTACAATGAGCAGTTCTTC. The V and J genes are TRBV29-1 and TRBJ2-1; 9 positions match TRBD2. CDR3 length equals 13 residues. V gave up 4 bases and J gave up 3 bases; unmatched junction bases: 1. The V gene's germline CDR1 is SQVTM and CDR2 ANQGSEA.

This chain connects TRBV5-1 to TRBJ1-6; D remains ambiguous. This CDR3 is built from 14 residues. Trimming cost V 0 bases and J 5 bases, with 6 bases left between them. Germline V gives CDR1 SGHRS, CDR2 YFSETQ. The CDR3 sequence: CASSLAGDNSPLHF. The DNA of the CDR3 is TGCGCCAGCAGCTTGGCCGGGGATAATTCACCCCTCCACTTT.

The genes are TRBV10-1 and TRBJ2-1, with 10 bases that match TRBD1. This CDR3 region has 15 residues. Germline V lookup: CDR1 WNHNN, CDR2 SYGVQD (reference sequence). V lost 4 bases and J lost 5; bases outside the gene matches: 5. The CDR3 nucleotides read TGCGCCAGCAGTGCGAGGGGGACAGGGGACAATGAGCAGTTCTTC. It is translated as CASSARGTGDNEQFF.

This clone was detected only a few times. The rearrangement uses TRBV28 and TRBJ1-5; D gene ambiguous. CDR1 is MDHEN and CDR2 is SYDVKM in the germline V gene. The CDR3 extends over 12 amino acids. V lost 3 bases and J lost 4, with 4 bases in between. CDR3 loop: CASSFRNQPQHF. The CDR3 DNA follows: TGTGCCAGCAGTTTTCGTAATCAGCCCCAGCATTTT.

The gene calls are TRBV7-2 and TRBJ2-7; 7 bases fit TRBD1. This CDR3 has 13 amino acids. V dropped 7 bases and J dropped 4; count of bases not matched to a gene: 7. Per the germline V gene, CDR1 is SGHTA and CDR2 is FQGNSA. This chain's CDR3 is CASNYRGPYEQYF. The CDR3 DNA reads TGTGCCAGCAATTACAGGGGCCCTTACGAGCAGTACTTC.

CDR3 in DNA: TGTGCCTGGAGTGTAGCCTCCCCTTTACAGAGCTGGTCTGGAAACACCATATATTTT. Protein: CAWSVASPLQSWSGNTIYF. V and J are TRBV30 and TRBJ1-3, with D unclear. V was pared by 0 bases and J by 1 base, with 22 bases between. This CDR3 spans 19 amino acids. Germline CDR1 and CDR2: GTSNPN and SVGIG (reference sequence).

The rearrangement joins TRBV30 to TRBJ1-1, with 7 bases lining up with TRBD1. Germline CDR1 reads GTSNPN; CDR2 reads SVGIG (reference sequence). The CDR3 loop spans 13 amino acids. V was pared by 2 bases and J by 4 bases, with 4 bases of the junction left unmatched. This CDR3 is CAWSSQGGTEAFF. The CDR3 coding sequence is TGTGCCTGGAGTTCCCAGGGGGGCACTGAAGCTTTCTTT.

The CDR3, as DNA: TGCGCCAGCAGTGAGTCGGGGGGGTCCTACAATGAGCAGTTCTTC. Translated, it gives CASSESGGSYNEQFF. The V and J genes are TRBV10-1 and TRBJ2-1; TRBD2 matches 7 bases. Germline V gives CDR1 WNHNN, CDR2 SYGVQD (reference sequence). V dropped 0 bases and J dropped 1; count of bases not matched to a gene: 0. The CDR3 sequence is 15 residues long.

CDR3 sequence: CASSPGQGSFYGYTF. The CDR3 bases are TGTGCCAGCAGCCCCGGACAGGGGAGTTTCTATGGCTACACCTTC. This chain uses TRBV6-5 with TRBJ1-2; 9 bases agree with TRBD1. J was trimmed by 4 bases and V by 6 bases; bases with no gene match: 9. The CDR3 is 15 amino acids. Germline CDR1 and CDR2: MNHEY and SVGAGI.

Of note for this clone: Additional DNA sequences in this sample encode the identical CDR3. The V and J genes are TRBV11-2 and TRBJ1-5; possibly TRBD1 for D (6 bases). In germline, CDR1 is SGHAT, CDR2 FQNNGV. V lost 0 bases, J lost 2 bases, and 8 bases lay in between. The CDR3 totals 15 residues. The CDR3 reads CASSLDRGGNQPQHF. The DNA of the CDR3 is TGTGCCAGCAGCTTAGACAGGGGAGGCAATCAGCCCCAGCATTTT.

J is TRBJ2-7 and V is TRBV4-1; perhaps TRBD1 as D (7 bases). With 5 bases removed from V and 4 bases from J, the gap between germline ends came to 12 bases. The CDR3 is made up of 13 amino acids. CDR1 and CDR2 (germline): MGHRA, YSYEKL. In DNA, the CDR3 is TGCGCCAGCAGCTGGGACAGCGGGTACGAGCAGTACTTC. Translated: CASSWDSGYEQYF.

The chain carries TRBV18 and TRBJ2-1; D possibly corresponds to TRBD2 (5 bases). CDR3 size: 15 residues. Germline V lookup: CDR1 KGHSH, CDR2 LQKENI. The ends were cut back, 1 base at V and 1 base at J, with 8 bases in the middle. Here the CDR3 DNA reads TGTGCCAGCTCACCACGACGGGAATCCTACAATGAGCAGTTCTTC. Its protein is CASSPRRESYNEQFF.

This chain joins TRBV2 and TRBJ1-1; no firm D call. CDR1 and CDR2 from the germline V gene are SNHLY and FYNNEI. V lost 4 bases, J lost 6 bases, and 6 bases lay in between. The CDR3 covers 11 residues. This CDR3 is CASSGEAEAFF. CDR3 coding DNA: TGTGCCAGCAGTGGGGAGGCTGAAGCTTTCTTT.

The chain employs TRBV6-5 and TRBJ2-4; the D gene is possibly TRBD2 (5 bases). V dropped 0 bases and J dropped 9 bases, with 9 bases sitting between them. The germline V gene encodes CDR1 MNHEY and CDR2 SVGAGI. The CDR3 loop spans 13 amino acids. DNA for the CDR3: TGTGCCAGCAGTTACTCAGAGGGCCCCATTCAGTACTTC. Protein product: CASSYSEGPIQYF.

This clone was observed a single time. The chain joins TRBV7-3 to TRBJ2-2; a possible D gene is TRBD2 (5 bases). The V and J ends lost 5 bases and 0 bases respectively, with 10 bases between them. CDR3 length: 15 amino acids. Germline-derived CDR1 and CDR2 are SGHTA and FQGTGA. The DNA of the CDR3 is TGTGCCAGCAGCCCGTGGGGAGCGAACACCGGGGAGCTGTTTTTT. The encoded protein is CASSPWGANTGELFF.

This chain uses TRBV30 with TRBJ1-1; 7 positions match TRBD1. Germline V lookup: CDR1 GTSNPN, CDR2 SVGIG (reference sequence). The CDR3 is 13 amino acids. Trimming at V came to 0 bases and at J to 7 bases, leaving 5 bases not matched to a gene. CDR3 sequence: CAWSVDRDVEAFF. CDR3 nucleotide sequence: TGTGCCTGGAGTGTCGACAGGGATGTTGAAGCTTTCTTT. The whole variable domain, filled in from reference TRBV30 and TRBJ1-1, reads SQTIHQWPATLVQPVGSPLSLECTVEGTSNPNLYWYRQAAGRGLQLLFYSVGIGQISSEVPQNLSASRPQDRQFILSSKKLLLSDSGFYLCAWSVDRDVEAFFGQGTRLTVV.

The chain carries TRBV5-6 and TRBJ1-2; no definite D call. The CDR3 spans 14 residues. Germline-derived CDR1 and CDR2 are SGHDT and YYEEEE. Trimming took off 2 bases at V and 1 base at J, with 9 bases between the two ends. The CDR3: CASSLQSFNYGYTF. The DNA of the CDR3 is TGTGCCAGCAGCTTACAGAGTTTTAACTATGGCTACACCTTC.

The rearrangement uses TRBV13 and TRBJ1-1, with D unclear. CDR1 is PRHDT, CDR2 FYEKMQ, per germline (reference sequence). Trimming cost V 10 bases and J 4 bases, with 22 bases left between them. The CDR3 spans 15 residues. The CDR3 loop reads CATSRLFISGTEAFF. In DNA form, the CDR3 reads TGTGCCACCTCGAGGCTGTTTATAAGCGGCACTGAAGCTTTCTTT. The full variable domain, with the rest looked up from reference TRBV13 and TRBJ1-1, is AAGVIQSPRHLIKEKRETATLKCYPIPRHDTVYWYQQGPGQDPQFLISFYEKMQSDKGSIPDRFSAQQFSDYHSELNMSSLELGDSALYFCATSRLFISGTEAFFGQGTRLTVV.

The chain employs TRBV28 and TRBJ2-5; 10 bases line up with TRBD1. Germline V gene data show CDR1 as MDHEN and CDR2 as SYDVKM. V gave up 2 bases and J gave up 0 bases; unmatched junction bases: 9. The CDR3 consists of 18 residues. CDR3 sequence (DNA): TGTGCCAGCAGTTTAGGGGGACAGGGGATTTGGTACCAAGAGACCCAGTACTTC. Protein product: CASSLGGQGIWYQETQYF.

The CDR3 region is CASSWGGVGNTEAFF. The CDR3 DNA is TGTGCCAGCAGTTGGGGGGGGGTAGGGAACACTGAAGCTTTCTTT. This rearrangement joins TRBV28 to TRBJ1-1; D is possibly TRBD1 (5 bases). This CDR3 has 15 amino acids. The V gene lost 4 bases and the J gene lost 1 base, with 13 bases spanning the gap. Germline V CDR1 and CDR2: MDHEN, SYDVKM.

The chain recombines TRBV10-2 with TRBJ2-3, with a possible D match to TRBD1 (6 bases). The CDR3 sequence is 17 residues long. V was shortened by 7 bases and J by 2 bases, with 22 bases between the two germline ends. Germline V gene sequence: CDR1 WSHSY, CDR2 SAAADI. The CDR3 sequence is CASTQGSLSTNTDTQYF. CDR3 DNA sequence: TGCGCCAGCACCCAGGGGTCTCTCAGTACTAACACAGATACGCAGTATTTT.

This chain uses TRBV5-4 with TRBJ1-1; D is unclear. Germline CDR1 reads SGHNT; CDR2 reads YYREEE (reference sequence). V lost 2 bases to trimming and J lost 9 bases, with 14 bases between them. The CDR3 spans 13 residues. In DNA, the CDR3 is TGTGCCAGCAGCTTTCTTCCCGGGGAAAAAGCTTTCTTT. Protein sequence: CASSFLPGEKAFF.

The chain is built from TRBV19 and TRBJ2-2; D not resolved. V was trimmed by 10 bases and J by 5 bases, leaving 14 bases between them. The CDR3 length is 13 residues. Germline V lookup: CDR1 LNHDA, CDR2 SQIVND (reference sequence). The CDR3 coding sequence is TGTGCCACCGAGGCGGCGAGAACCGGGGAGCTGTTTTTT. This codes for CATEAARTGELFF.

V gene TRBV6-1 combines with J gene TRBJ1-2; 9 nucleotides align to TRBD1. The CDR3 length is 14 residues. J was trimmed by 7 bases and V by 6 bases; bases with no gene match: 9. CDR1 is MNHNS and CDR2 is SASEGT in the germline V gene. CDR3 nucleotides: TGTGCCAGCAGCCAAACAGGGGGCGCAGGTGGCTACACCTTC. This sequence encodes CASSQTGGAGGYTF.